This record covers a single T cell receptor beta chain. Antigen: not known. J lost 8 bases, V lost 6 bases, and 6 bases had no gene match. Germline CDR1 and CDR2: MDHEN and SYDVKM. The CDR3 runs to 13 residues. Assay used: immunoSEQ multiplex PCR; TCRdb lists only in-frame clones, some missing. The sample contains about 99,000 clones, around 91% of which appear only once. The data belong to a study of T cell responses to AZD1222 COVID-19 vaccine. Broader study findings: Reportedly, nearly half the spike-specific TCRs target unmutated variant regions.

This receptor was taken from an adult in good health. This chain joins TRBV28 and TRBJ1-4; 7 bases agree with TRBD1. Sequenced material: peripheral blood, taken on day 0 of AZD1222 vaccination. As DNA, the CDR3 is TGTGCCAGCAGGGGGGACAGATACGAAAAACTGTTTTTT. Its translation: CASRGDRYEKLFF.